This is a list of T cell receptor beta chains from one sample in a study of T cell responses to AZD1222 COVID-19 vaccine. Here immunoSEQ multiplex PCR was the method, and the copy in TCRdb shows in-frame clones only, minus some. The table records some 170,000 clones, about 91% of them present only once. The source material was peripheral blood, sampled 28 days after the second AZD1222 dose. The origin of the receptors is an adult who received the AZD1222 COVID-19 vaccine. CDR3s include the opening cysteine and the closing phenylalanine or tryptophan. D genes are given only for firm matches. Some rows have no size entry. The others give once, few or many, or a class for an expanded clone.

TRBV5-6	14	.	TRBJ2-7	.	TGTGCCAGCAGCTTAGGGGGTGTTTCCTACGAGCAGTACTTC	CASSLGGVSYEQYF
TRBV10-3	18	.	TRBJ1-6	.	TGTGCCTCGGGAGTCCAGGCCCGAAGCCTCTCCTATAATTCACCCCTCCACTTT	CASGVQARSLSYNSPLHF
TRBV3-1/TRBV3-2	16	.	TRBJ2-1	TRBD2	TGTGCCAGCAGCCAAGGGACTAGCGTCTCCTACAATGAGCAGTTCTTC	CASSQGTSVSYNEQFF
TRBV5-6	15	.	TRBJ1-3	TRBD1	TGTGCCAGCAGCTTGACAGGGGTCAATGGAAACACCATATATTTT	CASSLTGVNGNTIYF
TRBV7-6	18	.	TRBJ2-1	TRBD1	TGTGCCAGCAGCTCCACATGGACAGGGGGAGGGTCCTACAATGAGCAGTTCTTC	CASSSTWTGGGSYNEQFF
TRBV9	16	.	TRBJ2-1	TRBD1	TGTGCCAGCAGCTCTCCCCGGGACAGGGTCGTCCATGAGCAGTTCTTC	CASSSPRDRVVHEQFF
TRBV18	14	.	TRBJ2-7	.	TGTGCCAGCTCCCTGGACAGAAACTCCTACGAGCAGTACTTC	CASSLDRNSYEQYF
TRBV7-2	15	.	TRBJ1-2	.	TGTGCCAGCAGCTTCCTGGGGGACACCCGCTATGGCTACACCTTC	CASSFLGDTRYGYTF
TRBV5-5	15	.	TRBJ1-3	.	TGTGCCAGCAGCCATGATGACAGAGATGGAAACACCATATATTTT	CASSHDDRDGNTIYF
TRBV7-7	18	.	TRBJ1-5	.	TGTGCCAGCTCCCGCCATGGGGGGACGCGGGAGAAAAATCAGCCCCAGCATTTT	CASSRHGGTREKNQPQHF
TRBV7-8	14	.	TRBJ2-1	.	TGTGCCAGCAGCTTTAGGACAACCTACAATGAGCAGTTCTTC	CASSFRTTYNEQFF
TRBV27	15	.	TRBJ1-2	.	TGTGCCAGCAGTTTGTCAGGGGTGGTGGTCTATGGCTACACCTTC	CASSLSGVVVYGYTF
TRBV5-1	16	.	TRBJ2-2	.	TGCGCCAGCAGCTTGGTTATGCAGGCAAACACCGGGGAGCTGTTTTTT	CASSLVMQANTGELFF
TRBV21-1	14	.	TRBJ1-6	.	TGTGCCTCTCCAGGGAGGATCTATAATTCACCCCTCCACTTT	CASPGRIYNSPLHF
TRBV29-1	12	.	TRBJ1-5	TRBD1	TGCAGCGTCGGACAGGCTAATCAGCCCCAGCATTTT	CSVGQANQPQHF
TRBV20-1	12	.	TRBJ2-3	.	TGCAGTGCTAGTTTTTCCGCAGATACGCAGTATTTT	CSASFSADTQYF
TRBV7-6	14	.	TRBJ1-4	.	TGTGCCAGCAGCCCGGAAGCTTGGAGAGAAAAACTGTTTTTT	CASSPEAWREKLFF
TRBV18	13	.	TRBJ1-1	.	TGTGCCAGCTCACGAGCTATGAACACTGAAGCTTTCTTT	CASSRAMNTEAFF
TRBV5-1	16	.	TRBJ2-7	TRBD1	TGCGCCAGCAGCCACGCAACGGGACAGGGGACCTACGAGCAGTACTTC	CASSHATGQGTYEQYF
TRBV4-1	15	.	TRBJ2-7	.	TGCGCCAGCAGCCAAGAAGGGGGGGTAGTCTACGAGCAGTACTTC	CASSQEGGVVYEQYF
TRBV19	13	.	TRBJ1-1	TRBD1	TGTGCCAGTAGTCCACAGGGGTTCACTGAAGCTTTCTTT	CASSPQGFTEAFF
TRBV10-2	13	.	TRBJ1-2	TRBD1	TGCGCCAGTGGGGACAGGTTGGTGGGAGGCTACACCTTC	CASGDRLVGGYTF
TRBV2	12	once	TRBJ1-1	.	TGTGCCAGCAGGGGCCTGGCCGCTGAAGCTTTCTTT	CASRGLAAEAFF
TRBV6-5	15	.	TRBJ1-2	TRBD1	TGTGCCAGCAGTTCTCGGACAGGTCTAAACTATGGCTACACCTTC	CASSSRTGLNYGYTF
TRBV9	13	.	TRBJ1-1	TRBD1	TGTGCCAGCAGCCCTCGGACAGGAACGGGAGCTTTCTTT	CASSPRTGTGAFF
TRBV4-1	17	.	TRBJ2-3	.	TGCGCCAGCAGCCAAGGGCGGGTTTCAAAGCTAGCAGATACGCAGTATTTT	CASSQGRVSKLADTQYF
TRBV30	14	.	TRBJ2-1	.	TGTGCCTGGAGTGTACCGGCTAGATACAATGAGCAGTTCTTC	CAWSVPARYNEQFF
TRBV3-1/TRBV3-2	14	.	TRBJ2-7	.	TGTGCCAGCAGCCAAGCCCTGGATGACTACGAGCAGTACTTC	CASSQALDDYEQYF
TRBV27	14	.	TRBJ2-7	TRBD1	TGTGCCAGCAGTTCCATCGGACAGGCCTACGAGCAGTACTTC	CASSSIGQAYEQYF
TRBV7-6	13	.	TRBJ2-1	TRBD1	TGTGCCAGCAGCTCCCTGGTGGGACAGGTACAGTTCTTC	CASSSLVGQVQFF
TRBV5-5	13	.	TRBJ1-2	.	TGTGCCAGCAGCTTACAGGGAAACTATGGCTACACCTTC	CASSLQGNYGYTF
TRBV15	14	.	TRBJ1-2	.	TGTGCCACCAGCAGAGAGGGGGTCGACTATGGCTACACCTTC	CATSREGVDYGYTF
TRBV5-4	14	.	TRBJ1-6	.	TGTGCCAGCAGCTTGGCGGGGAACTGGGTACCCCTCCACTTT	CASSLAGNWVPLHF
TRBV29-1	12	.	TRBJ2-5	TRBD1	TGCAGCGTTGGACAGGGGGCGGAGACCCAGTACTTC	CSVGQGAETQYF
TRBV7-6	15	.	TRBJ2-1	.	TGTGCCAGCAGCTTAGGAGGGGCCCACTTCAATGAGCAGTTCTTC	CASSLGGAHFNEQFF
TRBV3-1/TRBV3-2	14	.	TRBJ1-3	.	TGTGCCAGCAGCCAAGGGCAGGTCGGAAACACCATATATTTT	CASSQGQVGNTIYF
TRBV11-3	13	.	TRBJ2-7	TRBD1	TGTGCCAGCCTGGGACAGGGGTCCCACGAGCAGTACTTC	CASLGQGSHEQYF
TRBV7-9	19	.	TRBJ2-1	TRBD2	TGTGCCAGCAGCTTAAGGAAGCTAGCGGGGGCGAGCTCCTACAATGAGCAGTTCTTC	CASSLRKLAGASSYNEQFF
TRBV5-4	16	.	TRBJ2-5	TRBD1	TGTGCCAGCAGCCCCGGACAGGGACCATCCCCGGAGACCCAGTACTTC	CASSPGQGPSPETQYF
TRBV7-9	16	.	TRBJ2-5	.	TGTGCCAGCACCCCGCCCCACAGCGACAGAAAAGAGACCCAGTACTTC	CASTPPHSDRKETQYF
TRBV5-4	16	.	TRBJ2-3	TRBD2	TGTGCCAGCAGCTTGAGGCTAGCGGGGGGCGGAGATACGCAGTATTTT	CASSLRLAGGGDTQYF